This TCR beta chain comes out of a study of shared clonotypes between healthy human individuals. Whole-study results and caveats: Rarefaction analysis demonstrated incomplete sorted-subset sequencing notwithstanding large depth.

V lost 1 base, J lost 0 bases, and 10 bases lay in between. Germline-derived CDR1 and CDR2 are SGHDN and FVKESK. The CDR3 length is 16 residues. Sequencing was performed with immunoSEQ multiplex PCR; in TCRdb, only in-frame clones are kept and a portion is missing. This sample carries under 2,500,000 clones, under 97% of them seen once, and the ten largest clones take more than 0.1%. Comments on this clone: Its antigen remains unidentified.

This sequence joins TRBV14 and TRBJ1-5; a possible D gene is TRBD1 (6 bases). The origin of this receptor is a young man in good health. The specimen was naive CD4+ T cells sorted from blood. Sample subset: CD45RA+ positively selected. The CDR3 bases are TGTGCCAGCAGCCAAGGGGGGCAGGCTAGCAATCAGCCCCAGCATTTT. This sequence encodes CASSQGGQASNQPQHF.